The next 7 T cell receptor beta chains were all read from a single sample in a study of OX40 agonist ivuxolimab in advanced cancers. Clones were read by immunoSEQ multiplex PCR, and TCRdb kept only the in-frame ones, dropping some. This table holds tens of thousands of clones, approximately 90% found once. The starting material was CD4+ or CD8+ T cells sorted from blood, obtained in a trial of the OX40 agonist ivuxolimab. The receptors here all came from an adult with an advanced solid tumor such as melanoma, head and neck, liver or kidney cancer.

This clone was seen a handful of times. The CDR3 loop is CSVTDQGYEQYF. The CDR3 DNA is TGCAGCGTTACCGACCAGGGATACGAGCAGTACTTC. The chain uses TRBV29-1 and TRBJ2-7; D possibly corresponds to TRBD1 (5 bases). The V end was cut by 5 bases, the J end by 4 bases, with 12 bases between. Germline V gene data show CDR1 as SQVTM and CDR2 as ANQGSEA. The CDR3 consists of 12 residues.

V usage is TRBV6-1 and J usage is TRBJ2-3; 15 bases are a match to TRBD2. Trimming removed 1 base from V and 10 bases from J; junction bases left unmatched: 3. This CDR3 spans 15 amino acids. CDR1 and CDR2 from the germline V gene are MNHNS and SASEGT. DNA for the CDR3: TGTGCCAGCAGTGAAGAGGGGACTAGCGGGAGGTCGCAGTATTTT. Translated, it gives CASSEEGTSGRSQYF.

This sequence joins TRBV25-1 and TRBJ1-1, with a possible D match to TRBD1 (6 bases). The CDR3 extends over 16 amino acids. V lost 2 bases, J lost 4 bases, and 17 bases lay in between. Looked up from germline, CDR1 is MGHDK and CDR2 is SYGVNS. The CDR3 reads CASSETLVGAATEAFF. The CDR3 nucleotides are TGTGCCAGCAGTGAAACGTTGGTGGGGGCTGCCACTGAAGCTTTCTTT.

This sequence joins TRBV11-3 and TRBJ2-1; D is possibly TRBD2 (5 bases). CDR1 and CDR2 (germline): SGHNT, YENEEA. The V gene lost 5 bases and the J gene lost 8 bases, with 10 bases spanning the gap. The CDR3 contains 12 residues. Here the CDR3 reads CASSQSRDEQFF. The CDR3 nucleotides are TGTGCCAGCAGCCAATCGAGGGATGAGCAGTTCTTC.

V usage is TRBV5-6 and J usage is TRBJ1-5, with D maybe TRBD1 (6 bases). Germline values: CDR1 SGHDT, CDR2 YYEEEE. V gave up 3 bases and J gave up 4 bases, with 14 bases separating them. The CDR3 contains 15 residues. The CDR3 DNA sequence: TGTGCCAGCAGCTCGCGTACAGGGATAAATCAGCCCCAGCATTTT. Translating it yields CASSSRTGINQPQHF.

The chain has TRBV11-2 and TRBJ1-5; no definite D call. Trimming took off 3 bases at V and 0 bases at J, with 6 bases between the two ends. Germline assignment: CDR1 SGHAT and CDR2 FQNNGV. The CDR3 spans 14 residues. In nucleotides, the CDR3 is TGTGCCAGCAGCTTGGGTGTTAGCAATCAGCCCCAGCATTTT. Translating it yields CASSLGVSNQPQHF.

This chain joins TRBV30 and TRBJ2-7; D unclear. The CDR3 runs 11 residues. Germline CDR1 is GTSNPN and CDR2 is SVGIG (reference sequence). Trimming shortened V by 1 base and J by 2 bases, and 3 bases separated the two germline ends. CDR3 nucleotide sequence: TGTGCCTGGAGTGGGGCCTACGAGCAGTACTTC. Translation: CAWSGAYEQYF.